This T cell receptor (beta chain) was documented in a study of cytomegalovirus exposure and HLA in healthy donors. Across the study: Around 89 million unique TCRs from HLA-typed donors made up an early data release. Study observations and caveats: Associated with HLA alleles at 0.05 false discovery rate in a later analysis were around 17,000 TCR beta sequences.

CDR1 and CDR2 from the germline V gene are LGHNA and YSLEER. V dropped 3 bases and J dropped 8; count of bases not matched to a gene: 9. The CDR3 contains 16 residues. This clone was seen a few times. The antigen remains unidentified. 60 Vbeta and 13 Jbeta primers were used in PCR. The table came from immunoSEQ multiplex PCR; TCRdb's copy has only in-frame clones and leaves some out. This table holds 160,000 or so clones, around four fifths found once. The rearrangement links TRBV4-3 to TRBJ1-4; 10 bases fit TRBD1. The sequencing sample was made of PBMCs. This clonotype originated in a woman aged 45-65 years in good health and CMV-seronegative. Written as DNA, the CDR3 is TGCGCCAGCAGCCAGATCCGGGACAGGGGTGTAGAAAAACTGTTTTTT. As protein: CASSQIRDRGVEKLFF.